The 11 T cell receptor beta chains below all came from one sample that was sequenced in a study of beta chain features in type 1 diabetes. No antigen has been assigned to these receptors. Isolated RNA was reverse transcribed in full, so expressed TCRB transcripts were sequenced. TCRdb's table, derived via immunoSEQ multiplex PCR, lists solely in-frame clones and lacks some. The sample lists approximately 240,000 clones, approximately 16% seen once, with less than 0.09% in the top ten. General study points: Among all four CD4+ subsets, Type 1 diabetes patients had TCRB CDR3s that were moderately but significantly shorter.

Sequenced: naive CD4+ T cells from blood. These receptors were taken from a man younger than 45 with type 1 diabetes.

The chain employs TRBV29-1 and TRBJ2-1, with D perhaps matching TRBD1 or TRBD2 (6 bases each). Trimming pared 4 bases from V and 2 bases from J, leaving 9 bases between. The CDR3 extends over 13 amino acids. In germline, CDR1 is SQVTM, CDR2 ANQGSEA. CDR3 nucleotide sequence: TGCAGCGTTGGAGGGGGGACCTACAATGAGCAGTTCTTC. Translated, it gives CSVGGGTYNEQFF.

This rearrangement joins TRBV7-3 to TRBJ2-5; the match to TRBD2 covers 9 bases. The CDR3 spans 18 residues. The germline CDR1 and CDR2 sequences are SGHTA and FQGTGA. After removal of 2 bases from V and 4 bases from J, the junction contained 14 bases not matched to a gene. The CDR3: CASSLAAAGGRAGETQYF. CDR3 bases: TGTGCCAGCAGCTTAGCAGCAGCAGGCGGGAGGGCCGGAGAGACCCAGTACTTC.

This clone was observed a few times. The rearrangement links TRBV7-9 to TRBJ2-5; no definite D call. Germline V CDR1 and CDR2: SEHNR, FQNEAQ (reference sequence). The CDR3 totals 12 residues. V lost 5 bases to trimming and J lost 2 bases, with 6 bases between them. In DNA form, the CDR3 reads TGTGCCAGCAGCCCCCGGCAAGAGACCCAGTACTTC. It codes for CASSPRQETQYF. Supplemented by reference TRBV7-9 and TRBJ2-5, the full variable domain reads DTGVSQNPRHKITKRGQNVTFRCDPISEHNRLYWYRQTLGQGPEFLTYFQNEAQLEKSRLLSDRFSAERPKGSFSTLEIQRTEQGDSAMYLCASSPRQETQYFGPGTRLLVL.

The chain joins TRBV5-1 to TRBJ2-7, with a tentative D call TRBD2 (5 bases). Germline-derived CDR1 and CDR2 are SGHRS and YFSETQ. The CDR3 sequence is 14 residues long. Trimming left V 0 bases short and J 2 bases short, with 9 bases between. CDR3 DNA: TGCGCCAGCAGCTTGGCTAGCTCAACCTACGAGCAGTACTTC. Protein product: CASSLASSTYEQYF.

The chain has TRBV30 and TRBJ1-2; D is unresolved. The CDR3 is 14 amino acids. Germline CDR1 reads GTSNPN; CDR2 reads SVGIG (reference sequence). V shed 2 bases and J shed 2 bases, with 12 bases lying between them. The CDR3 sequence: CAWSSGRVNYGYTF. The CDR3 nucleotides read TGTGCCTGGAGTTCCGGTAGGGTAAACTATGGCTACACCTTC.

This chain links TRBV29-1 with TRBJ2-6; 7 bases line up with TRBD1. The CDR3 is 18 amino acids. Germline values: CDR1 SQVTM, CDR2 ANQGSEA. V lost 6 bases and J lost 2; bases outside the gene matches: 16. The CDR3 here is CSVLSVTGAAAGANVLTF. The CDR3, as DNA: TGCAGCGTCTTGTCGGTAACAGGGGCCGCGGCTGGGGCCAACGTCCTGACTTTC.

V usage is TRBV21-1 and J usage is TRBJ2-5; TRBD2 is the table's D call, not checked against the DNA. TRBV21-1 is reported as a pseudogene. This CDR3 is built from 14 residues. This CDR3 reads CASSKEREWETQYF. In DNA form, the CDR3 reads TGTGCCAGCAGCAAAGAACGGGAGTGGGAGACCCAGTACTTC.

The chain combines TRBV4-3 with TRBJ2-1; 12 positions agree with TRBD2. Germline V gene sequence: CDR1 LGHNA, CDR2 YSLEER. V shed 5 bases, J shed 7 bases, and the junction held 12 bases outside the gene matches. This CDR3 is built from 17 residues. Here the CDR3 reads CASSSGLAGRLTNEQFF. CDR3 bases: TGCGCCAGCAGCTCGGGACTAGCGGGCCGCCTAACGAATGAGCAGTTCTTC.

For this clone: The sample has other DNA sequences that encode this CDR3 too. The rearrangement joins TRBV4-3 to TRBJ1-4; D call uncertain. Per germline, CDR1 LGHNA and CDR2 YSLEER. V gave up 1 base and J gave up 4 bases, with 10 bases separating them. This CDR3 spans 15 amino acids. Here the CDR3 reads CASSQGDRDNEKLFF. For the CDR3, the DNA is TGCGCCAGCAGCCAAGGCGATAGGGATAATGAAAAACTGTTTTTT.

This clone came up a few times. The genes are TRBV30 and TRBJ2-1, with 14 nucleotides matching TRBD2. This CDR3 is 14 amino acids long. The germline V gene encodes CDR1 GTSNPN and CDR2 SVGIG (reference sequence). J lost 9 bases, V lost 3 bases, and 4 bases had no gene match. CDR3 bases: TGTGCCTGGAGCAGGACTAGCGGGAGGATTGAGCAGTTCTTC. This encodes CAWSRTSGRIEQFF.

This clone appeared once. The chain recombines TRBV25-1 with TRBJ2-1; 7 bases agree with TRBD1. The trim removed 6 bases at V and 4 bases at J, leaving 9 bases unmatched. Germline V gene lookup returns CDR1 MGHDK and CDR2 SYGVNS. The CDR3 runs to 15 residues. The chain's CDR3 is CASSETGMIYNEQFF. CDR3 coding DNA: TGTGCCAGCAGCGAGACAGGGATGATATACAATGAGCAGTTCTTC.